A selection of T cell receptor beta chains follows, all from one sample in a study of T cell responses to AZD1222 COVID-19 vaccine. Sequenced by immunoSEQ multiplex PCR; TCRdb stores in-frame clones only, minus some. In the table there are tens of thousands of clones, 85% of which are singletons. The source material was peripheral blood, sampled on day 0 of AZD1222 vaccination. These receptor sequences come from an adult in good health. The CDR3 runs from the conserved cysteine through the conserved F or W. Fields, in order: CDR3 length, D gene, J gene, V gene, CDR3 protein, CDR3 DNA. A D gene is named only where the DNA matches it firmly.

>14|.|TRBJ1-1|TRBV6-5
CASRGWTVNTEAFF
TGTGCCAGCAGAGGCTGGACGGTGAACACTGAAGCTTTCTTT
>13|.|TRBJ2-7|TRBV9
CASSVEGLHEQYF
TGTGCCAGCAGCGTAGAGGGGCTCCACGAGCAGTACTTC
>13|.|TRBJ2-1|TRBV5-1
CASRPQGIHEQFF
TGCGCCAGCAGGCCGCAGGGTATACATGAGCAGTTCTTC
>12|.|TRBJ2-7|TRBV2
CASNFGGWEQYF
TGTGCCAGCAATTTCGGGGGTTGGGAGCAGTACTTC
>15|.|TRBJ2-7|TRBV7-2
CASSFKGGASYEQYF
TGTGCCAGCAGCTTTAAGGGGGGGGCCTCCTACGAGCAGTACTTC
>16|TRBD1|TRBJ1-2|TRBV9
CASSHPGQGGNYGYTF
TGTGCCAGCAGCCATCCTGGACAGGGTGGCAACTATGGCTACACCTTC
>15|TRBD2|TRBJ2-7|TRBV6-5
CASSTTSFSPYEQYF
TGTGCCAGCAGTACGACTAGCTTTTCCCCCTACGAGCAGTACTTC
>16|TRBD1|TRBJ1-4|TRBV3-1/TRBV3-2
CASSHSDRVTNEKLFF
TGTGCCAGCAGCCATTCAGACAGGGTGACTAATGAAAAACTGTTTTTT
>15|.|TRBJ1-4|TRBV3-1/TRBV3-2
CASSPSFGRNEKLFF
TGTGCCAGCAGCCCGTCCTTTGGTCGGAATGAAAAACTGTTTTTT
>14|.|TRBJ2-2|TRBV27
CASSLWGVTGELFF
TGTGCCAGCAGTTTATGGGGGGTAACCGGGGAGCTGTTTTTT
>16|TRBD1|TRBJ1-4|TRBV5-6
CASSAPGQGNVEKLFF
TGTGCCAGCAGCGCACCGGGACAGGGGAATGTTGAAAAACTGTTTTTT
>12|.|TRBJ1-5|TRBV12-3/TRBV12-4
CASSFPHQPQHF
TGTGCCAGCAGTTTTCCTCATCAGCCCCAGCATTTT
>12|.|TRBJ2-5|TRBV2
CASSISVGTQYF
TGTGCCAGCAGTATTAGCGTGGGGACCCAGTACTTC
>14|.|TRBJ1-5|TRBV11-2
CASSVGLHNQPQHF
TGTGCCAGCAGCGTGGGGCTGCACAATCAGCCCCAGCATTTT
>16|TRBD1|TRBJ2-3|TRBV19
CASSIRRGLGTDTQYF
TGTGCCAGTAGTATCCGCAGGGGGCTGGGCACAGATACGCAGTATTTT
>16|TRBD1|TRBJ1-2|TRBV7-9
CASSSAPGQGVSGYTF
TGTGCCAGCAGCTCCGCCCCGGGACAGGGGGTCTCTGGCTACACCTTC
>16|TRBD2|TRBJ2-5|TRBV5-5
CASSSNQRGEGETQYF
TGTGCCAGCAGCTCGAACCAACGAGGGGAGGGCGAGACCCAGTACTTC
>14|.|TRBJ1-2|TRBV5-1
CASSLFGELWGYTF
TGCGCCAGCAGCTTGTTCGGGGAATTGTGGGGCTACACCTTC
>14|.|TRBJ1-2|TRBV9
CASSPPATGFGYTF
TGTGCCAGCAGCCCTCCCGCGACAGGCTTCGGCTACACCTTC